The 9 T cell receptor beta chains given below trace back to one sample, sequenced in a study of T cell responses to AZD1222 COVID-19 vaccine. Method: immunoSEQ multiplex PCR; TCRdb's copy keeps in-frame clones and lacks some. Of approximately 90,000 clones listed, around 89% are singletons. The sample in question was peripheral blood, obtained 28 days after the second AZD1222 dose. The receptor set was obtained from an adult who received the AZD1222 COVID-19 vaccine.

The rearrangement uses TRBV30 and TRBJ1-3, with a possible D match to TRBD1 (6 bases). Looked up from germline, CDR1 is GTSNPN and CDR2 is SVGIG (reference sequence). This CDR3 spans 13 amino acids. V was clipped by 0 bases and J by 16 bases, with 19 bases between them. The CDR3 sequence is CAWSVQIGGYSYF. The CDR3 DNA sequence: TGTGCCTGGAGTGTACAAATAGGGGGATATTCTTATTTT.

The V gene is TRBV7-8, the J gene TRBJ1-3, with a tentative D call TRBD1 (5 bases). CDR3 length: 15 amino acids. Germline V gene lookup returns CDR1 SGHVS and CDR2 FQNEAQ. V was shortened by 3 bases and J by 0 bases, with 9 bases between the two germline ends. CDR3 protein: CASSFREYSGNTIYF. The CDR3 bases are TGTGCCAGCAGCTTCAGGGAATACTCTGGAAACACCATATATTTT.

This clone has just one count. The chain carries TRBV10-3 and TRBJ2-5; 7 nucleotides match TRBD2. The junction had 8 bases not matched to a gene; V was cut back by 3 bases and J by 1 base. Germline V gives CDR1 ENHRY, CDR2 SYGVKD. The CDR3 length is 16 residues. The CDR3 protein is CAISEGRDPIQETQYF. CDR3 bases: TGTGCCATCAGTGAAGGGAGGGACCCCATCCAAGAGACCCAGTACTTC.

The chain recombines TRBV29-1 with TRBJ1-1; tentatively, D is TRBD1 (5 bases). This CDR3 comprises 13 residues. Trimming left V 8 bases short and J 4 bases short, with 17 bases between. Germline-derived CDR1 and CDR2 are SQVTM and ANQGSEA. The CDR3 sequence is CSFRQGLATEAFF. DNA of the CDR3: TGCAGCTTCCGGCAGGGCCTTGCCACTGAAGCTTTCTTT.

The chain employs TRBV18 and TRBJ1-1; TRBD1 matches at 7 bases. The germline gives CDR1 KGHSH, CDR2 LQKENI. V was pared by 1 base and J by 3 bases, with 2 bases of the junction left unmatched. CDR3 length equals 14 residues. CDR3 coding DNA: TGTGCCAGCTCACCACAGGGGGCAGACACTGAAGCTTTCTTT. This encodes CASSPQGADTEAFF. The full variable domain, its missing parts supplied by reference TRBV18 and TRBJ1-1, is NAGVMQNPRHLVRRRGQEARLRCSPMKGHSHVYWYRQLPEEGLKFMVYLQKENIIDESGMPKERFSAEFPKEGPSILRIQQVVRGDSAAYFCASSPQGADTEAFFGQGTRLTVV.

This chain links TRBV6-5 with TRBJ1-2; 7 bases align to TRBD1. The CDR3 is made up of 14 amino acids. Losses at the gene ends were 5 bases for V and 5 bases for J; bases not matched to a gene: 8. In germline, CDR1 is MNHEY, CDR2 SVGAGI. DNA of the CDR3: TGTGCCAGCAGTCAACAGGGGTTGGTTTATGGCTACACCTTC. Residues: CASSQQGLVYGYTF.

V is TRBV5-1 and J is TRBJ2-1, with TRBD2 identical over 9 bases. V lost 4 bases, J lost 3 bases, and 8 bases stayed unmatched. The CDR3 loop spans 16 amino acids. The germline gives CDR1 SGHRS, CDR2 YFSETQ. This CDR3 is CASSGRSSGDYNEQFF. The CDR3 DNA sequence: TGCGCCAGCAGCGGCCGATCTAGCGGGGACTACAATGAGCAGTTCTTC.

This clone was seen only once. The chain links TRBV27 to TRBJ2-7; no clear D. The CDR3 is made up of 16 amino acids. Germline CDR1 MNHEY, CDR2 SMNVEV (reference sequence). V lost 2 bases and J lost 5, with 19 bases in between. The CDR3 DNA sequence: TGTGCCAGCAGTTTAAGGTGGGCCCCGGCGGTCCACGAGCAGTACTTC. It codes for CASSLRWAPAVHEQYF.

This clone was detected only once. The V and J genes are TRBV30 and TRBJ1-2, with 8 bases matching TRBD1. The V gene end was trimmed by 6 bases and the J gene end by 7 bases; junction bases not matched to a gene: 4. This CDR3 has 11 amino acids. From germline, CDR1 is GTSNPN and CDR2 SVGIG (reference sequence). The CDR3 region is CACPGGGGYTF. CDR3 sequence (DNA): TGTGCCTGTCCAGGGGGCGGTGGCTACACCTTC.